A selection of T cell receptor beta chains follows, all from one sample in a study of PD-1 blockade in mismatch repair-deficient tumors. The method was immunoSEQ multiplex PCR; TCRdb's version includes in-frame clones alone and lacks a portion of them. The sample lists more than 50,000 clones, approximately 88% seen once, with over 11% in the top ten. The sequences come from peripheral blood, collected 52 weeks after starting pembrolizumab. These receptors originate from an adult with mismatch repair-deficient cancer. The CDR3 runs from the conserved cysteine through the conserved F or W. Clone size appears in some rows only: once, few, many, or a class for an expanded clone.

v_call: TRBV4-3; clone_size: NA; cdr3_aa: CASREDRFTYEQYF
v_call: TRBV7-2; clone_size: NA; cdr3_aa: CASSPDRGNTIYF
v_call: TRBV6-1; clone_size: NA; cdr3_aa: CASSDPLMGHKETQYF
v_call: TRBV27; clone_size: NA; cdr3_aa: CASSTNRDSYEQYF
v_call: TRBV7-9; clone_size: NA; cdr3_aa: CASSYSGTGDEKLFF
v_call: TRBV9; clone_size: NA; cdr3_aa: CASSVVATPNYGYTF
v_call: TRBV5-8; clone_size: NA; cdr3_aa: CASSWKAGGPGAYNEQFF
v_call: TRBV4-1; clone_size: NA; cdr3_aa: CASSPYHGHSATGELFF
v_call: TRBV2; clone_size: few; cdr3_aa: CASSEARVYQHF
v_call: TRBV27; clone_size: once; cdr3_aa: CASSPLYPTSGHETQYF
v_call: TRBV10-2; clone_size: NA; cdr3_aa: CASSPTSGAYNEQFF
v_call: TRBV5-1; clone_size: once; cdr3_aa: CASSRGWDYNEQFF
v_call: TRBV27; clone_size: NA; cdr3_aa: CASRRQGAQWGYGYTF
v_call: TRBV7-9; clone_size: NA; cdr3_aa: CASSAGLAGYNEQFF
v_call: TRBV28; clone_size: NA; cdr3_aa: CASSRQGAYLDSYEQYF
v_call: TRBV2; clone_size: NA; cdr3_aa: CASRRTGAYEQYF